These T cell receptor beta chains were read from a single sample in a study of blood T cell repertoires in COVID-19. Measured with immunoSEQ multiplex PCR; TCRdb has only the in-frame clones, and not every one. This sample has about 130,000 clones, with about four fifths found just once. Sequenced input: peripheral blood. These TCRs come from a woman aged 70-85 years with COVID-19, enrolled during active disease. Both conserved end residues are part of each CDR3. The D gene is left open where the match is weak. A clone size is listed for some rows: how often the clone was seen (once, few, many), or a class if it is expanded.

cdr3_nt | cdr3_aa | clone_size | j_call | d_call | v_call
TGTGCCAGCAGCCCCAGGGGAGGGGAGATAGATACGCAGTATTTT | CASSPRGGEIDTQYF | - | TRBJ2-3 | - | TRBV9
TGCGCCAGCAGCTTGGGTACCTACGAGCAGTACTTC | CASSLGTYEQYF | - | TRBJ2-7 | - | TRBV5-1
TGTGCCAGCAGTGGGGCCACCTACAATGAGCAGTTCTTC | CASSGATYNEQFF | - | TRBJ2-1 | - | TRBV2
TGTGCCAGCTCACAGCGGGGGGTACACAATGAGCAGTTCTTC | CASSQRGVHNEQFF | few | TRBJ2-1 | TRBD2 | TRBV18
TGTGCCAGCGCCCAGGATATGAACACTGAAGCTTTCTTT | CASAQDMNTEAFF | - | TRBJ1-1 | - | TRBV6-4
TGTGCCAGCAGTTACGGGGGACGGGGCTACACCTTC | CASSYGGRGYTF | - | TRBJ1-2 | - | TRBV28
TGTGCCAGTAGTTTGCGGGGACAGGGGAACACTGAAGCTTTCTTT | CASSLRGQGNTEAFF | - | TRBJ1-1 | TRBD1 | TRBV19
TGTGCCAGTAGTCTCCGGGGGACAGGCACGCCGTGGCCCCAGCATTTT | CASSLRGTGTPWPQHF | - | TRBJ1-5 | TRBD1 | TRBV19
TGTGCCAGCAGTTTGCGGGACAGGGACTCTCAGCCCCAGCATTTT | CASSLRDRDSQPQHF | - | TRBJ1-5 | TRBD1 | TRBV6-2/TRBV6-3
TGTGCCAGCAGTTCCCAGGGGGCTCTGAGTAATTCACCCCTCCACTTT | CASSSQGALSNSPLHF | once | TRBJ1-6 | TRBD1 | TRBV7-2